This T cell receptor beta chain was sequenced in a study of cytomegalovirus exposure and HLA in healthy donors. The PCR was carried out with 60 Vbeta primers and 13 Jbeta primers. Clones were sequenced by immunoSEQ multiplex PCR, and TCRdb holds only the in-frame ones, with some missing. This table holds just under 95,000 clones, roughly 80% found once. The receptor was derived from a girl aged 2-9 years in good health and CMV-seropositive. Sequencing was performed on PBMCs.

The CDR3 DNA reads TGTGCCAGCAGTTGGGACAGCATCACAGATACGCAGTATTTT. Residues: CASSWDSITDTQYF. The chain combines TRBV28 with TRBJ2-3, with 7 positions matching TRBD1. V gave up 4 bases and J gave up 2 bases; unmatched junction bases: 3. Germline lookup yields CDR1 MDHEN and CDR2 SYDVKM. This CDR3 contains 14 residues.